The T cell receptor gamma chain under discussion was sequenced for a study of gamma-delta chains in newborns, infants, children. Background on the study: Microbial exposure reportedly drives polyclonal innate γδ T cell expansion after birth.

This CDR3 region has 15 residues. Germline V lookup: CDR1 GITISATS, CDR2 ISYDGTV (reference sequence). V lost 4 bases and J lost 4; bases outside the gene matches: 1. TCRdb processed the reads again with the CATT caller. The data contain 900 to 1,200 gamma-chain clones, 40% to 60% of them singletons. By proportion, this clone is hyperexpanded. The genes are TRGV9 and TRGJP. The source of this sequence is a child who was a newborn, infant or young child, either healthy, febrile or measles-vaccinated (not recorded which). Specimen: blood. Written as DNA, the CDR3 is TGTGCCTTGTGGGATCAAGAGTTGGGCAAAAAAATCAAGGTATTT. This sequence encodes CALWDQELGKKIKVF.